The sequence of this T cell receptor (beta chain) was determined in a study of cytomegalovirus exposure and HLA in healthy donors. Everyone who donated was a healthy bone marrow donor. Study-level results: Approximately 160 TCR beta chains were listed as cytomegalovirus-associated. In an earlier analysis, productive rearrangement rates for most beta V segments clustered near 87% or 30%. Several of the most significant clusters were apparently associated with common viral pathogens in a later analysis.

CDR1 and CDR2 from the germline V gene are MNHNY and SVGAGI (reference sequence). V lost 0 bases to trimming and J lost 5 bases, with 13 bases between them. The CDR3 sequence is 15 residues long. 13 Jbeta primers and 60 Vbeta primers were used for the PCR. Repertoires were generated with immunoSEQ multiplex PCR, while TCRdb's copy carries only in-frame clones and drops some. The table lists about 160,000 clones, about 85% of them singletons. A remark on this clone: Its antigen is currently unknown.

The receptor was isolated from a man between 18 and 35 years old in good health and CMV-seronegative. The J gene is TRBJ2-5, the V gene TRBV6-6; D might be TRBD1 (6 bases). The source material was PBMCs. CDR3 protein: CASSYSSRGYETQYF. DNA of the CDR3: TGTGCCAGCAGTTACTCGAGCAGGGGATACGAGACCCAGTACTTC.